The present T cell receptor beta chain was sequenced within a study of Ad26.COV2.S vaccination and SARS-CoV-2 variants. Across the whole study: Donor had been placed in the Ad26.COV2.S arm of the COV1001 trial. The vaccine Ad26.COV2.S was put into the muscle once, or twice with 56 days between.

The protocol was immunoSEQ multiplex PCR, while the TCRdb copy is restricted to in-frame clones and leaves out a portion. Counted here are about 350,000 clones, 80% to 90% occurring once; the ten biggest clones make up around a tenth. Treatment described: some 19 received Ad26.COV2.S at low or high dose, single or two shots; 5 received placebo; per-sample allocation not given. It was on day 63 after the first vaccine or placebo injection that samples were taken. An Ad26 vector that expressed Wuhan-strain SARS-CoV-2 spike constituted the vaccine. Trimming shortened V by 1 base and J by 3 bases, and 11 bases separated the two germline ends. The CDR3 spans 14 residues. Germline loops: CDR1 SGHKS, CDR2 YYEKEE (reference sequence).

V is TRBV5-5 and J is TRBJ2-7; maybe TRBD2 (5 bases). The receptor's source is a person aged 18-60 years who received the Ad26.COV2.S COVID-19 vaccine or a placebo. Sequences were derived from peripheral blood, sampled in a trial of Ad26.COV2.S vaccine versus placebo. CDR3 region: CASSLRAGGYEQYF. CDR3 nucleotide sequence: TGTGCCAGCAGCTTGCGGGCGGGTGGCTACGAGCAGTACTTC.